This T cell receptor beta chain was captured by sequencing in a study of shared clonotypes between healthy human individuals (dated by TCRdb to 2020 to 2021). Background on the whole study: The cohort included three men and a couple of women between 18 and 49 years of age. For each donor, three plates each were used for CD4 naive and CD4 memory, two plates were used for CD8 naive, and one plate was used for CD8 memory. To estimate repertoire size and how much clonotype sharing occurs between individuals, the study deeply sequenced the blood TCR repertoires of about five healthy adults. To increase sequencing depth and limit assay-specific biases, TCR repertoire library preparation and sequencing were carried out by different laboratories using diverse techniques. Per donor, leukapheresis produced somewhere between about 0.94 and 9.5 billion PBMCs. Broader findings and caveats from the paper: Pairwise subsampling indicated that sequencing depth was expected to affect the degree of clonotype sharing among donors. Even with the large sequencing depth, rarefaction of the sorted-subset datasets indicated that sequencing was incomplete. The genetic and exposure-history diversity represented was limited by the small number of donors. Sampling was restricted to blood, and TCR repertoires in tissues likely differ from the TCR repertoires found in blood. Naive subsets generally had larger estimated clonotype richness than memory subsets. Compared with non-shared clonotypes, clonotypes shared by all four sorted-subset donors had higher generation probabilities. When four donors were compared, the shared fraction of clonotypes was 5% to 6.5% for naive CD4, about 4% for naive CD8, 2% to 2.5% for memory CD4, and around 0.37% for memory CD8.

TCR CDR3 regions were amplified from genomic DNA by multiplex PCR using the deep immunoSEQ assay. Extracted genomic DNA from each cell subset was spread evenly across all wells of several immunoSEQ 96-well plates, with each plate serving as a replicate. For sorted subsets, each replicate PCR was loaded with around 200 ng genomic DNA, equivalent to some 31,000 T cell genomes. Purified libraries were quantified with a Qubit 3.0 fluorometer, sized on a Bioanalyzer 2100, and re-quantified with the KAPA Library Quantification kit. A separate single-read 150-cycle Illumina NextSeq 550 flow cell was used to sequence each immunoSEQ 96-well plate. For the original study's pipeline: Because the immunoSEQ output held only junctional sequences and lacked quality scores, the filtering could not match the filtering applied to full-length reads. Sequences were annotated with PyIR, a Python wrapper for IgBLAST v1.9, using IMGT germline references to assign V/J genes and CDR3. Reads were removed for weak V/J assignments (E-value above 1e-6), missing CDR3, stop codons, out-of-frame junctions, or ambiguous translated residues. V3J clonotypes were defined by identical inferred V gene, J gene, and CDR3 amino acid sequence. To compute the percentage overlap between repertoires, the number of shared unique clonotypes was divided by the size of the smaller repertoire. Richness of each repertoire was evaluated using RTK rarefaction, the Chao1 estimator, and Recon v2.1 estimates of unobserved clonotypes. Generation probabilities for all TCRbeta clonotypes obtained by the gDNA method from a handful of donors were computed using OLGA. TCRdb retrieved this table from immuneACCESS and kept in-frame rearrangements only. Not all clones are present; in checked studies, unresolved V genes account for under half, and no reason is known for the remainder. From that table come the V and J calls and clone size; the DNA was used to work out D and trimming. In this sample the table shows around 1,000,000 clones, 77% of which occur a single time. Almost 0.9% of the sample lies in the top ten.

The germline V gene provides CDR1 SGHTA and CDR2 FQGNSA. Relative to germline, V is missing 5 bases and J is missing 6 bases, with 6 bases of the junction outside any gene match. From the cysteine up to the phenylalanine, the CDR3 has a length of 13 residues. The only DNA kept is the CDR3, 39 bases in frame from the first base. The donors were healthy, HIV-negative adults with no recently reported acute infections or vaccinations. Every donor was a Caucasian adult residing in Nashville, Tennessee, USA. CD4+ T cells were enriched by magnetic negative selection; naive cells were then positively selected on CD45RA, and the negative fraction formed the memory subset. Blood was obtained by leukapheresis, after which PBMCs were separated by Ficoll-Histopaque density gradient centrifugation and cryopreserved in liquid nitrogen vapor phase. Purity and quantity of every magnetically sorted T cell population were checked by analytical flow cytometry. Genomic DNA was isolated from every sorted fraction and measured by UV absorbance on a Nanodrop 2000c.

Only one count was recorded for this clone. This receptor's antigen is unknown. Per-base quality was not reported, and no clone a single base away is much larger than it. This receptor chain uses TRBV7-2 and TRBJ2-7; 8 central bases correspond to TRBD1. Sequencing was performed on memory CD4+ T cells from PBMCs. The cell subset or site label corresponds to: CD45RA-negative fraction. This receptor was identified in a young man in good health. Some clones in this sample may be carry-over from other donors' samples. The DNA reads as follows: TGTGCCAGCAGCAACGGACAGGGCGGCGAGCAGTACTTC. The resulting protein is CASSNGQGGEQYF.